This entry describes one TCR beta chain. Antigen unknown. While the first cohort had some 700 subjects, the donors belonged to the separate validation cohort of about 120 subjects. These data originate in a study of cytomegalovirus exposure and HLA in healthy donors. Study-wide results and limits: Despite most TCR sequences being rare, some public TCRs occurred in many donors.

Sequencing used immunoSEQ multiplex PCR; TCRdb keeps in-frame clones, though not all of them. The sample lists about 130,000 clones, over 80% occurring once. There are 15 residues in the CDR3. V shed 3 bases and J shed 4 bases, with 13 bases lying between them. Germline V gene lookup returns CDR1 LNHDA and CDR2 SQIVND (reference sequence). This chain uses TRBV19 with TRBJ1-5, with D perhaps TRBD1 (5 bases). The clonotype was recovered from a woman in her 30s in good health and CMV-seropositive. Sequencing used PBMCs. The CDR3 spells CASSIFGGGNQPQHF. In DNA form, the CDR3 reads TGTGCCAGTAGTATCTTCGGGGGAGGGAATCAGCCCCAGCATTTT. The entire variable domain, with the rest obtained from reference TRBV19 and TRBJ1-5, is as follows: DGGITQSPKYLFRKEGQNVTLSCEQNLNHDAMYWYRQDPGQGLRLIYYSQIVNDFQKGDIAEGYSVSREKKESFPLTVTSAQKNPTAFYLCASSIFGGGNQPQHFGDGTRLSIL.